A selection of T cell receptor beta chains follows, all from one sample in a study of blood T cells in healthy people across ages. TCRdb re-derived calls from the 5' RACE reads in MiXCR, one entry per CDR3 protein. The table lists 900,000 to 950,000 distinct CDR3 sequences, about 29% of them singletons. The sample was also linked to a second study, of T cells of mothers and their children.

The sequenced sample was blood. These TCRs come from a woman between 40 and 55 years old in good health. CDR3s include the opening cysteine and the closing phenylalanine or tryptophan. A D gene is named only where the DNA matches it firmly. Not all rows give a size; the values are once, few, many and, for expanded clones, a class.

D	V	size	J	CDR3	DNA
-	TRBV29-1	-	TRBJ1-1	CSAGRGTMNTEAFF	TGCAGCGCGGGCCGGGGGACAATGAACACTGAAGCTTTCTTT
-	TRBV7-9	many	TRBJ2-1	CASSSESEYHNEQFF	TGTGCCAGCAGCTCCGAGTCAGAGTATCACAATGAGCAGTTCTTC
TRBD2	TRBV20-1	-	TRBJ2-5	CSAPERGVERQYF	TGCAGTGCTCCTGAGCGGGGGGTTGAGAGGCAGTACTTC
-	TRBV11-2	many	TRBJ1-6	CASSPGSSYNSPLHF	TGTGCTAGCAGCCCTGGGAGCTCCTATAATTCACCCCTCCACTTT
-	TRBV6-2/TRBV6-3	few	TRBJ2-2	CASSYSKGEVVRLFF	TGTGCCAGCAGTTACTCCAAGGGGGAGGTAGTGCGGCTGTTTTTT
TRBD1	TRBV9	few	TRBJ1-6	CASSVERTGPSYNSPLHF	TGTGCCAGCAGCGTAGAAAGGACAGGGCCGTCCTATAATTCACCCCTCCACTTT
-	TRBV6-5	many	TRBJ2-4	CASSPERGFIQYF	TGTGCCAGCAGTCCTGAACGAGGTTTCATTCAGTACTTC
TRBD2	TRBV27	-	TRBJ2-1	CASSFVASGNEQFF	TGTGCCAGCAGTTTTGTCGCTAGCGGGAATGAGCAGTTCTTC
TRBD1	TRBV28	few	TRBJ1-5	CASSAVTGGRSTNQPQHF	TGTGCCAGCAGTGCCGTCACAGGGGGACGCTCCACGAATCAGCCCCAGCATTTT
TRBD2	TRBV7-9	many	TRBJ2-5	CASSTRGGETQYF	TGTGCCAGCAGCACTCGGGGGGGAGAGACCCAGTACTTC
-	TRBV10-3	many	TRBJ2-5	CAISESHAETQYF	TGTGCCATCAGTGAGTCGCACGCAGAGACCCAGTACTTC
-	TRBV5-1	-	TRBJ2-5	CASSLAGRPQETQYF	TGCGCCAGCAGCTTGGCCGGTCGGCCCCAAGAGACCCAGTACTTC
-	TRBV28	many	TRBJ2-6	CATKTGLLSGANVLTF	TGTGCCACCAAGACCGGGCTCCTCTCTGGGGCCAACGTCCTGACTTTC
-	TRBV11-2	many	TRBJ2-5	CASSLADLGTQYF	TGTGCCAGCAGCTTAGCGGATCTGGGGACCCAGTACTTC
-	TRBV9	-	TRBJ1-1	CASSVLSEGRGAEAFF	TGTGCCAGCAGCGTGCTCTCCGAGGGCCGAGGGGCTGAAGCTTTCTTT
TRBD1	TRBV6-4	-	TRBJ2-3	CASRPGQGVDTQYF	TGTGCCAGCAGACCGGGACAGGGGGTGGATACGCAGTATTTT